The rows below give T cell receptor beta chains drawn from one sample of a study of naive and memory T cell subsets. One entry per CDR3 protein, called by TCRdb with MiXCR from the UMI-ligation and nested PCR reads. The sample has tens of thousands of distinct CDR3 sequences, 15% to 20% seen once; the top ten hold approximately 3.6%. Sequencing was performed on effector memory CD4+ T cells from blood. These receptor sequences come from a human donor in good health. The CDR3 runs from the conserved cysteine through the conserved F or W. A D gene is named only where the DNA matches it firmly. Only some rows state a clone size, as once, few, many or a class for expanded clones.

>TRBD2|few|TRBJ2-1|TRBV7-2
CASSVTSGGSSYNEQFF
TGTGCCAGCAGCGTAACTAGCGGGGGTAGCTCCTACAATGAGCAGTTCTTC
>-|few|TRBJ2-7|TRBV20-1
CSARAPGTQYF
TGCAGTGCTAGAGCCCCGGGAACACAGTACTTC
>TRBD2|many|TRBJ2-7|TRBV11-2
CASSSSGRAYEQYF
TGTGCCAGCAGCTCCAGCGGGAGGGCCTACGAGCAGTACTTC
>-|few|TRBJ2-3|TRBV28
CASSSNRVRLTDTQYF
TGTGCCAGCAGTTCAAACAGGGTTCGTCTCACAGATACGCAGTATTTT
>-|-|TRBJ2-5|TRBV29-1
CSSRRMGETQYF
TGCAGCTCAAGACGGATGGGAGAGACCCAGTACTTC
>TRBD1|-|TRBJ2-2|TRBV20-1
CSARRQGLFTGELFF
TGCAGTGCTAGGAGACAGGGGTTGTTCACCGGGGAGCTGTTTTTT
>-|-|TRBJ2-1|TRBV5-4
CASSLVAGHSEQFF
TGTGCCAGCAGCTTGGTGGCAGGTCATAGTGAGCAGTTCTTC
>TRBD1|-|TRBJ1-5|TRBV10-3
CAISGGQGGQPQHF
TGTGCCATCAGTGGGGGACAGGGCGGTCAGCCCCAGCATTTT
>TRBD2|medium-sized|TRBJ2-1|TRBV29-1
CSVVGTPTSGTYNEQFF
TGCAGCGTTGTGGGGACCCCGACTAGCGGTACCTACAATGAGCAGTTCTTC
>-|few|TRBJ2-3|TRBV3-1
CASSQARDTDTQYF
TGTGCCAGCAGCCAAGCCAGGGACACAGATACGCAGTATTTT
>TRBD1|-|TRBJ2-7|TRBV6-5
CASSPRQGAHEQYF
TGTGCCAGCAGCCCCCGACAGGGGGCTCACGAGCAGTACTTC
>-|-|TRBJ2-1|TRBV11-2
CASSSIATGTSYNEQFF
TGTGCCAGCAGCAGTATAGCGACTGGCACCTCCTACAATGAGCAGTTCTTC
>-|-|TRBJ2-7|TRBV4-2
CASSQVGREQYF
TGTGCCAGCAGCCAAGTGGGGCGGGAGCAGTACTTC
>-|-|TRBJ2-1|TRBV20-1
CSARLTLGKQSF
TGCAGTGCTAGGTTGACTTTGGGGAAGCAGTCCTTC
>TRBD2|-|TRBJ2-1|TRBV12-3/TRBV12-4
CASSLGTSFSNEQFF
TGTGCCAGCAGTTTGGGGACTAGTTTCTCCAATGAGCAGTTCTTC
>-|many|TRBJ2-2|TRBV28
CASSLVRGAGTGELFF
TGTGCCAGCAGTTTAGTAAGGGGCGCAGGCACCGGGGAGCTGTTTTTT
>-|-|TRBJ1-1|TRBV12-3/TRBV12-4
CASSVQGWTEAFF
TGTGCCAGCAGTGTCCAAGGATGGACTGAAGCTTTCTTT
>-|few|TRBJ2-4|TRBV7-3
CASSLKGPFPGPGYKNIQYF
TGTGCCAGCAGCTTAAAGGGCCCTTTTCCTGGACCAGGGTACAAAAACATTCAGTACTTC